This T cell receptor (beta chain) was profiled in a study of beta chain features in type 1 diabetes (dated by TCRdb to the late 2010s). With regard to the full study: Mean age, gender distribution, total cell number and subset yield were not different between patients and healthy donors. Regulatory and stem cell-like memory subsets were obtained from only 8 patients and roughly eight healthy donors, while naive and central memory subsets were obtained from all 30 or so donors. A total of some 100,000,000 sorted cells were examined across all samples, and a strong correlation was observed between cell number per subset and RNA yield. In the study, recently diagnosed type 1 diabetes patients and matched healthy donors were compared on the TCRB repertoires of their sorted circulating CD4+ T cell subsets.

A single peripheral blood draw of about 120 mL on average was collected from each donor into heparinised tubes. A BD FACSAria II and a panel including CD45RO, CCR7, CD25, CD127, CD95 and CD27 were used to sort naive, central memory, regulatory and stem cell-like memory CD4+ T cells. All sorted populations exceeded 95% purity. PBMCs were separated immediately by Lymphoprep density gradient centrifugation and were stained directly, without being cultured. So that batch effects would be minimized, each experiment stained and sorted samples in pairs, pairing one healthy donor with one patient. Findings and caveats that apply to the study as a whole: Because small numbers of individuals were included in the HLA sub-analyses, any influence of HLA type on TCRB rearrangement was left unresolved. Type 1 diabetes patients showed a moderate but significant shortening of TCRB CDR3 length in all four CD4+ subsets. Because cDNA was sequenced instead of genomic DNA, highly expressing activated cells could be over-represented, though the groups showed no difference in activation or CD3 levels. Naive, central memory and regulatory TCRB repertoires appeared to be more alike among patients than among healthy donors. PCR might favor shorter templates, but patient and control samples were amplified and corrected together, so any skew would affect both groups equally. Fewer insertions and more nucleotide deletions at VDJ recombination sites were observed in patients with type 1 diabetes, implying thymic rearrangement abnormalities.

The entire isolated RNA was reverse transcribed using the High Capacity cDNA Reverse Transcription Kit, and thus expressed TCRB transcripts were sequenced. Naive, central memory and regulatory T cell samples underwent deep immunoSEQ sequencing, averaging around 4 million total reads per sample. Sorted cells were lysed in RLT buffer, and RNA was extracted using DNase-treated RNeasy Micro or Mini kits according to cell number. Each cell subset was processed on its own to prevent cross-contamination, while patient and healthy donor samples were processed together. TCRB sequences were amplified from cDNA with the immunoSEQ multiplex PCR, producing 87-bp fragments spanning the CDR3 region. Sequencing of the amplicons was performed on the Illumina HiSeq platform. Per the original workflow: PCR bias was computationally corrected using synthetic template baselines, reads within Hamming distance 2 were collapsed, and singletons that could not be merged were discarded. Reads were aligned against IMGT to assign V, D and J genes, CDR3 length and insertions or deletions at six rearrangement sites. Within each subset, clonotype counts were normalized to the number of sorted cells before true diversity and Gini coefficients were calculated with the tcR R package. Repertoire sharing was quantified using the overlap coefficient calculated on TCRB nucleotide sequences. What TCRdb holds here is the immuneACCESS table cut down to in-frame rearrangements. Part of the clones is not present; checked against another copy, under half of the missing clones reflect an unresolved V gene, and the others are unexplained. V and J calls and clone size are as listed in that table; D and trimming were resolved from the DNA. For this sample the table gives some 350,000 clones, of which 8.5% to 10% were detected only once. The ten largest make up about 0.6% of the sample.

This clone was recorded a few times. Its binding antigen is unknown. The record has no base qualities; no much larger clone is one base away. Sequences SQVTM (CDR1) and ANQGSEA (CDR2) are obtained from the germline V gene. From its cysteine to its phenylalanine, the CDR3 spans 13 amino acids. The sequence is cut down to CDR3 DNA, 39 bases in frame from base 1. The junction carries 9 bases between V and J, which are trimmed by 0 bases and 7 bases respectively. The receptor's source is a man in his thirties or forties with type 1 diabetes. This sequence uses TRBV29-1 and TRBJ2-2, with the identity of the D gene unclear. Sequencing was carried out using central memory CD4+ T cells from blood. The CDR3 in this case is CSVEEVGNGELFF. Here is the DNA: TGCAGCGTTGAAGAAGTAGGGAACGGGGAGCTGTTTTTT.